Listed below are T cell receptor beta chains from one sample, sequenced in a study of molecular identifiers for immune sequencing clone quantification. In TCRdb, the PCR reads were re-called with MiXCR into one record per CDR3 protein. The top ten hold about 0.7% of the sample, which has over 300,000 distinct CDR3 sequences, roughly a quarter seen once. The sample was naive CD8+ T cells from blood, with Jurkat cell RNA spiked in. The origin of the receptors is a human donor in good health. Some libraries in this study had Jurkat cell RNA spiked in. Each CDR3 is given with its conserved first and last residue. Each record gives: clone size, J gene, V gene, D gene, CDR3 protein, CDR3 DNA. A D gene is named only where the DNA matches it firmly. Clone size, where shown, is once, few, many, or a class for clones that have expanded.

clone_size: few
j_call: TRBJ1-2
v_call: TRBV5-6
d_call: TRBD1
cdr3_aa: CASSSELDRVRGGYTF
cdr3_nt: TGTGCCAGCAGCTCGGAGCTGGACAGGGTACGTGGTGGCTACACCTTC

clone_size: many
j_call: TRBJ1-2
v_call: TRBV29-1
d_call: .
cdr3_aa: CSVEVRPASYTF
cdr3_nt: TGCAGCGTTGAAGTACGTCCGGCGTCCTACACCTTC

clone_size: many
j_call: TRBJ1-1
v_call: TRBV12-3/TRBV12-4
d_call: .
cdr3_aa: CASSLTGHRGTEAFF
cdr3_nt: TGTGCCAGCAGTTTAACCGGACACCGGGGCACTGAAGCTTTCTTT

clone_size: many
j_call: TRBJ2-3
v_call: TRBV20-1
d_call: TRBD2
cdr3_aa: CSAQREAPDTQYF
cdr3_nt: TGCAGTGCCCAGCGGGAGGCCCCAGATACGCAGTATTTT

clone_size: many
j_call: TRBJ1-1
v_call: TRBV6-5
d_call: .
cdr3_aa: CASSLRNFNTEAFF
cdr3_nt: TGTGCCAGCAGCCTAAGGAATTTTAACACTGAAGCTTTCTTT

clone_size: .
j_call: TRBJ2-1
v_call: TRBV12-3/TRBV12-4
d_call: .
cdr3_aa: CASRTQDLTYNEQFF
cdr3_nt: TGTGCCAGCCGCACTCAGGACCTGACCTACAATGAGCAGTTCTTC

clone_size: once
j_call: TRBJ2-7
v_call: TRBV7-2
d_call: .
cdr3_aa: CASSLETPGFYEQYF
cdr3_nt: TGTGCGAGCAGCTTAGAGACGCCAGGCTTCTACGAGCAGTACTTC

clone_size: many
j_call: TRBJ1-1
v_call: TRBV20-1
d_call: .
cdr3_aa: CSARDLWGQNTEAFF
cdr3_nt: TGCAGTGCTAGAGATCTTTGGGGGCAGAACACTGAAGCTTTCTTT

clone_size: .
j_call: TRBJ1-2
v_call: TRBV29-1
d_call: TRBD1
cdr3_aa: CSVSGTVANYGYTF
cdr3_nt: TGCAGCGTTTCAGGGACAGTGGCTAACTATGGCTACACCTTC

clone_size: few
j_call: TRBJ2-3
v_call: TRBV3-1
d_call: .
cdr3_aa: CASSSQADFQLSTDTQYF
cdr3_nt: TGTGCCAGCAGCTCCCAAGCGGACTTTCAGCTTAGCACAGATACGCAGTATTTT

clone_size: many
j_call: TRBJ1-6
v_call: TRBV6-5
d_call: .
cdr3_aa: CASTQGGYNSPLHF
cdr3_nt: TGTGCCAGCACGCAGGGAGGGTATAATTCACCCCTCCACTTT

clone_size: few
j_call: TRBJ2-3
v_call: TRBV19
d_call: .
cdr3_aa: CASSIFSLPDTQYF
cdr3_nt: TGTGCCAGTAGTATTTTTAGCCTCCCAGATACGCAGTATTTT

clone_size: many
j_call: TRBJ2-3
v_call: TRBV7-9
d_call: TRBD1
cdr3_aa: CASSLTGGGSDTQYF
cdr3_nt: TGTGCCAGCAGCTTAACAGGGGGCGGATCAGATACGCAGTATTTT

clone_size: few
j_call: TRBJ2-5
v_call: TRBV29-1
d_call: .
cdr3_aa: CSVDRAGTQYF
cdr3_nt: TGCAGCGTTGACAGGGCTGGGACCCAGTACTTC

clone_size: .
j_call: TRBJ2-4
v_call: TRBV24-1
d_call: .
cdr3_aa: CATSEGQGNIQYF
cdr3_nt: TGTGCCACCAGTGAGGGGCAGGGAAACATTCAGTACTTC

clone_size: .
j_call: TRBJ2-3
v_call: TRBV4-3
d_call: .
cdr3_aa: CASSQDFDTQYF
cdr3_nt: TGCGCCAGCAGCCAAGATTTTGATACGCAGTATTTT

clone_size: .
j_call: TRBJ2-7
v_call: TRBV2
d_call: .
cdr3_aa: CASSGASRAYEQYF
cdr3_nt: TGTGCCAGCAGTGGGGCCTCCCGCGCCTACGAGCAGTACTTC

clone_size: few
j_call: TRBJ2-7
v_call: TRBV20-1
d_call: TRBD1
cdr3_aa: CSASSDRGFSYEQYF
cdr3_nt: TGCAGTGCTAGTTCGGACAGGGGGTTTTCCTACGAGCAGTACTTC

clone_size: few
j_call: TRBJ2-1
v_call: TRBV12-3/TRBV12-4
d_call: TRBD1
cdr3_aa: CASTRDRGLNEQFF
cdr3_nt: TGTGCCAGCACCAGGGACAGGGGGCTAAATGAGCAGTTCTTC

clone_size: many
j_call: TRBJ1-2
v_call: TRBV13
d_call: .
cdr3_aa: CASSLEDSGYTF
cdr3_nt: TGTGCCAGCAGCTTAGAGGATTCTGGCTACACCTTC

clone_size: few
j_call: TRBJ2-7
v_call: TRBV30
d_call: .
cdr3_aa: CAWSVLSSYEQYF
cdr3_nt: TGTGCCTGGAGTGTATTGAGCTCCTACGAGCAGTACTTC

clone_size: .
j_call: TRBJ1-5
v_call: TRBV19
d_call: TRBD1
cdr3_aa: CASSTYILTGGRWRPQHF
cdr3_nt: TGTGCCAGTAGTACCTACATACTGACAGGGGGACGTTGGCGGCCCCAGCATTTT

clone_size: many
j_call: TRBJ2-7
v_call: TRBV5-1
d_call: TRBD1
cdr3_aa: CASSLKPNAGQGIYEQYF
cdr3_nt: TGCGCCAGCAGCTTGAAGCCGAACGCGGGACAGGGTATCTACGAGCAGTACTTC

clone_size: many
j_call: TRBJ2-7
v_call: TRBV29-1
d_call: .
cdr3_aa: CSVEADPSEQYF
cdr3_nt: TGCAGCGTTGAAGCCGACCCGTCCGAGCAGTACTTC

clone_size: many
j_call: TRBJ2-7
v_call: TRBV6-5
d_call: .
cdr3_aa: CASRAYAGANEQYF
cdr3_nt: TGTGCCAGCAGGGCCTACGCCGGGGCGAACGAGCAGTACTTC

clone_size: many
j_call: TRBJ2-4
v_call: TRBV29-1
d_call: TRBD1
cdr3_aa: CSVTPTGVGNIQYF
cdr3_nt: TGCAGCGTGACCCCTACAGGGGTTGGAAACATTCAGTACTTC

clone_size: few
j_call: TRBJ1-4
v_call: TRBV20-1
d_call: .
cdr3_aa: CSATTFGTSNENLFF
cdr3_nt: TGCAGTGCCACAACCTTCGGGACATCTAATGAAAACCTGTTTTTT

clone_size: .
j_call: TRBJ1-5
v_call: TRBV4-1
d_call: TRBD1
cdr3_aa: CASSQEVQGAAQPRHF
cdr3_nt: TGCGCCAGCAGCCAAGAGGTACAGGGGGCGGCGCAGCCCCGGCATTTT

clone_size: .
j_call: TRBJ2-7
v_call: TRBV4-3
d_call: TRBD2
cdr3_aa: CASSQDLAGSGYEQYF
cdr3_nt: TGCGCCAGCAGCCAAGATCTAGCGGGTTCCGGCTACGAGCAGTACTTC

clone_size: few
j_call: TRBJ2-7
v_call: TRBV29-1
d_call: TRBD1
cdr3_aa: CSVVPGQGTYEQYF
cdr3_nt: TGCAGCGTTGTCCCGGGACAGGGAACCTACGAGCAGTACTTC

clone_size: .
j_call: TRBJ1-5
v_call: TRBV19
d_call: .
cdr3_aa: CASRFSTGLVYQPQHF
cdr3_nt: TGTGCCAGTAGGTTTTCGACAGGTTTGGTCTATCAGCCCCAGCATTTT

clone_size: .
j_call: TRBJ1-5
v_call: TRBV12-3/TRBV12-4
d_call: .
cdr3_aa: CASSLISGRDQPQHF
cdr3_nt: TGTGCCAGCAGTTTGATATCAGGGAGAGATCAGCCCCAGCATTTT

clone_size: few
j_call: TRBJ2-3
v_call: TRBV25-1
d_call: .
cdr3_aa: CASSVGITDTQYF
cdr3_nt: TGTGCCAGCAGTGTAGGGATCACAGATACGCAGTATTTT

clone_size: .
j_call: TRBJ2-3
v_call: TRBV19
d_call: TRBD1
cdr3_aa: CASSPWGQQEDTQYF
cdr3_nt: TGTGCCAGTAGTCCTTGGGGACAGCAAGAAGATACGCAGTATTTT

clone_size: few
j_call: TRBJ2-5
v_call: TRBV29-1
d_call: TRBD1
cdr3_aa: CSVRGQRTDQYF
cdr3_nt: TGCAGCGTTAGGGGACAGAGAACGGACCAGTACTTC

clone_size: many
j_call: TRBJ2-7
v_call: TRBV20-1
d_call: .
cdr3_aa: CSAIPVYEQYF
cdr3_nt: TGCAGTGCTATTCCAGTCTACGAGCAGTACTTC

clone_size: many
j_call: TRBJ2-3
v_call: TRBV28
d_call: .
cdr3_aa: CASSPRVLGTDTQYF
cdr3_nt: TGTGCCAGCAGCCCCCGGGTACTAGGCACAGATACGCAGTATTTT

clone_size: many
j_call: TRBJ2-1
v_call: TRBV7-6
d_call: TRBD2
cdr3_aa: CASSPTSGRARNEQFF
cdr3_nt: TGTGCCAGCAGCCCGACTAGCGGGAGGGCCCGTAATGAGCAGTTCTTC

clone_size: many
j_call: TRBJ2-3
v_call: TRBV6-4
d_call: TRBD2
cdr3_aa: CASSDGTSLEDTQYF
cdr3_nt: TGTGCCAGCAGTGACGGGACTAGCCTGGAAGATACGCAGTATTTT

clone_size: few
j_call: TRBJ2-3
v_call: TRBV9
d_call: .
cdr3_aa: CASSVEVQGSLPTDTQYF
cdr3_nt: TGTGCCAGCAGCGTAGAGGTCCAGGGTTCTCTCCCCACAGATACGCAGTATTTT

clone_size: many
j_call: TRBJ1-5
v_call: TRBV5-5
d_call: .
cdr3_aa: CASSFRDNQPQHF
cdr3_nt: TGTGCCAGCAGCTTTAGAGACAATCAGCCCCAGCATTTT

clone_size: few
j_call: TRBJ2-3
v_call: TRBV19
d_call: .
cdr3_aa: CASKESARTDTQYF
cdr3_nt: TGTGCCAGTAAAGAATCCGCCCGCACAGATACGCAGTATTTT

clone_size: many
j_call: TRBJ1-3
v_call: TRBV9
d_call: .
cdr3_aa: CASSEGSFNTIYF
cdr3_nt: TGTGCCAGCAGCGAGGGCAGCTTCAACACCATATATTTT

clone_size: .
j_call: TRBJ2-7
v_call: TRBV6-6
d_call: TRBD1
cdr3_aa: CASSSSPGQTTTYGQYF
cdr3_nt: TGTGCCAGCAGTTCGAGTCCGGGACAGACGACAACCTACGGGCAGTACTTC

clone_size: .
j_call: TRBJ2-3
v_call: TRBV11-2
d_call: TRBD2
cdr3_aa: CASSPGLAGAFLSDTPYF
cdr3_nt: TGTGCCAGCAGCCCCGGGCTAGCGGGAGCCTTTTTATCAGATACGCCGTATTTT

clone_size: .
j_call: TRBJ2-3
v_call: TRBV2
d_call: TRBD2
cdr3_aa: CASLGLAGADTQYF
cdr3_nt: TGTGCCAGCCTGGGACTAGCGGGAGCAGATACGCAGTATTTT

clone_size: .
j_call: TRBJ2-2
v_call: TRBV4-3
d_call: .
cdr3_aa: CASSQGAATNTGELFF
cdr3_nt: TGCGCCAGCAGCCAAGGTGCAGCCACGAACACCGGGGAGCTGTTTTTT

clone_size: .
j_call: TRBJ2-5
v_call: TRBV28
d_call: .
cdr3_aa: CASKEGSIGRTQYF
cdr3_nt: TGTGCCAGCAAAGAGGGTAGCATTGGGAGGACCCAGTACTTC